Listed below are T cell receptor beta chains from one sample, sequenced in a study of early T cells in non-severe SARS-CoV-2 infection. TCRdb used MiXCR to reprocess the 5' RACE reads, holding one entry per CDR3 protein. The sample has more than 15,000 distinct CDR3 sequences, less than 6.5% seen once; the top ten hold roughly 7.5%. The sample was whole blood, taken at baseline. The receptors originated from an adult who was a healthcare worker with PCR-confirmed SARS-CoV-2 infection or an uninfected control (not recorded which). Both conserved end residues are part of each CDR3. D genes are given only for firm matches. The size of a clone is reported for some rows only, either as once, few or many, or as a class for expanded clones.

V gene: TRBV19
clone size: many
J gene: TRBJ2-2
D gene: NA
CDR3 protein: CASTTKGNTGELFF
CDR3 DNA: TGTGCCAGTACGACGAAGGGGAACACCGGGGAGCTGTTTTTT

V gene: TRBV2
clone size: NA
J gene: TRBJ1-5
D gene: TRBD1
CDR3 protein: CASRYPGGMGSNQPQHF
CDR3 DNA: TGTGCCAGCAGATACCCAGGGGGTATGGGTAGCAATCAGCCCCAGCATTTT

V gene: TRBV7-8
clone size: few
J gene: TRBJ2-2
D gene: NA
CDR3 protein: CASSLVGGAGELFF
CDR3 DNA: TGTGCCAGCAGCTTAGTCGGAGGGGCCGGGGAGCTGTTTTTT

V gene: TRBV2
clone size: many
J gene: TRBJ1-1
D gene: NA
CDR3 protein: CASSGAARGTEAFF
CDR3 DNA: TGTGCCAGCAGTGGGGCCGCCAGGGGCACTGAAGCTTTCTTT

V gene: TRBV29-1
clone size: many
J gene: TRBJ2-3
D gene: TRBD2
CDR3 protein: CSGRGLNTDTQYF
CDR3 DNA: TGCAGCGGAAGGGGACTAAACACAGATACGCAGTATTTT

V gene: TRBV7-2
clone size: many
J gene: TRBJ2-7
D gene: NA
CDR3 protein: CASSPYRVSYEQYF
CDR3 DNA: TGTGCCAGCAGCCCTTACAGGGTTTCCTACGAGCAGTACTTC

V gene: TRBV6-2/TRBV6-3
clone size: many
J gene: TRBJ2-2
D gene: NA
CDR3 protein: CASTGGDPGELFF
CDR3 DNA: TGTGCCAGCACAGGAGGGGACCCCGGGGAGCTGTTTTTT

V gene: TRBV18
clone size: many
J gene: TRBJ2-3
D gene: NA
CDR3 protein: CASSPPNGDTQYF
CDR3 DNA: TGTGCCAGCTCACCACCGAACGGAGATACGCAGTATTTT

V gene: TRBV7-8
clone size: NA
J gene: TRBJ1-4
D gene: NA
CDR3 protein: CASSLGYPKGSATNEKLFF
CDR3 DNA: TGTGCCAGCAGCTTAGGGTATCCGAAGGGGTCTGCAACTAATGAAAAACTGTTTTTT

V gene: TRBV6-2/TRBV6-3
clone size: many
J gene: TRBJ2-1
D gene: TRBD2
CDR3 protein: CASRPSGGAHEQFF
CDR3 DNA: TGTGCCAGCAGACCTAGCGGGGGGGCACATGAGCAGTTCTTC

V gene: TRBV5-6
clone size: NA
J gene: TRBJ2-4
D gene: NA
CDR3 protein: CASSRDRGNIQYF
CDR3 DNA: TGTGCCAGCAGCCGCGATAGGGGGAACATTCAGTACTTC

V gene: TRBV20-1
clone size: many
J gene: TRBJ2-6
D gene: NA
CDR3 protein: CSAISGANVLTF
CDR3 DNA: TGCAGTGCTATCTCTGGGGCCAACGTCCTGACTTTC

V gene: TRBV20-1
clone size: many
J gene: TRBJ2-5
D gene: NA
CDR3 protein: CSADRFQTLQETQYF
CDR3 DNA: TGCAGTGCTGACAGGTTCCAAACCTTACAAGAGACCCAGTACTTC

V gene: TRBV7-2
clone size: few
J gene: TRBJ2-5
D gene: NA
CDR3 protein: CASSQPAMGGAETQYF
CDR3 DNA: TGTGCCAGCAGCCAACCTGCAATGGGGGGGGCGGAGACCCAGTACTTC

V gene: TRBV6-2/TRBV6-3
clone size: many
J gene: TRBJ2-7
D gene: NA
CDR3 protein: CASSGRQTISYEQYF
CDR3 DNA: TGTGCCAGCTCGGGTAGACAGACCATTTCCTACGAGCAGTACTTC

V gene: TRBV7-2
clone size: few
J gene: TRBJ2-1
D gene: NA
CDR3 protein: CATVPPRSYNEQFF
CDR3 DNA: TGTGCCACCGTACCCCCCCGCTCCTACAATGAGCAGTTCTTC

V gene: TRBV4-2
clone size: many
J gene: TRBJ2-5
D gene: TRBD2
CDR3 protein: CASSQVGTSGVETQYF
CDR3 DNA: TGTGCCAGCAGCCAAGTCGGGACTAGCGGGGTGGAGACCCAGTACTTC

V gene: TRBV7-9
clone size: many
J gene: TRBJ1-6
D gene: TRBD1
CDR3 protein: CASSSGQSSYNSPLHF
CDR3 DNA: TGTGCCAGCAGCTCGGGACAGTCCTCCTATAATTCACCCCTCCACTTT

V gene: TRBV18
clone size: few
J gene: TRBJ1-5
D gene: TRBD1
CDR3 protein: CASSWTGSNQPQHF
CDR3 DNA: TGTGCCAGCTCGTGGACAGGGTCTAATCAGCCCCAGCATTTT

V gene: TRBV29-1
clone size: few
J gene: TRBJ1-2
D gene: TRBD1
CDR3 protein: CSVIPQGDGYGYTF
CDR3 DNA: TGCAGCGTCATCCCCCAGGGGGACGGCTATGGCTACACCTTC

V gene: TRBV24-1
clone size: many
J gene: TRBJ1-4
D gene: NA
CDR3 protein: CATDGGDGELFF
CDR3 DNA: TGTGCCACCGACGGGGGCGACGGGGAACTGTTTTTT